This T cell receptor (beta chain) was recorded in a study of metastatic and nonmetastatic thyroid tumors. The entire patient cohort was treatment-naive prior to thyroid surgery. TCRdb reassembled clones from the PCR reads with MiXCR. The repertoire includes about 18,000 clones, about 19% of them detected once, and 17% sits in the top ten. Germline V CDR1 and CDR2: SEHNR, FQNEAQ (reference sequence). The CDR3 runs 14 residues. V was clipped by 5 bases and J by 16 bases; unmatched bases: 15. The rearrangement links TRBV7-9 to TRBJ2-1; 9 bases are a match to TRBD1. The sequenced sample was tumor tissue. The clonotype was recovered from a female donor with papillary thyroid cancer or a benign thyroid nodule (not recorded which). Some clones in this sample may be carry-over from other donors' samples. The CDR3 is CASSHRDRADDHFF. As DNA, the CDR3 is TGTGCCAGCAGCCACCGGGACAGGGCGGATGATCATTTCTTC.